The source of this T cell receptor beta chain is a study of brain T cells in children with intractable seizures. The sequenced cases were selected for having the highest brain T cell transcript signatures. At least one anti-epileptic drug was given before surgery. The study's findings and limits: HCMV serostatus was not known, and viral specificity came from CDR3 similarity only. Absence of clones before surgery may stem from lower sequencing depth.

The assay was immunoSEQ multiplex PCR, and TCRdb's table has in-frame clones only and misses some. The table has fewer than 150,000 clones, approximately 94% seen once. V shed 1 base and J shed 10 bases, with 8 bases lying between them. CDR1 and CDR2 (germline): SGHTA, FQGNSA. The CDR3 consists of 12 residues. Comments on this clone: Its antigen is still unknown.

The sample consisted of peripheral blood, taken at surgery. This clonotype was sampled from a boy younger than two with hemimegalencephaly and intractable seizures. V gene TRBV7-2 combines with J gene TRBJ1-5; no definite D call. The CDR3 sequence is CASSLDSTPQHF. The CDR3 bases are TGTGCCAGCAGCTTAGACTCCACCCCCCAGCATTTT.